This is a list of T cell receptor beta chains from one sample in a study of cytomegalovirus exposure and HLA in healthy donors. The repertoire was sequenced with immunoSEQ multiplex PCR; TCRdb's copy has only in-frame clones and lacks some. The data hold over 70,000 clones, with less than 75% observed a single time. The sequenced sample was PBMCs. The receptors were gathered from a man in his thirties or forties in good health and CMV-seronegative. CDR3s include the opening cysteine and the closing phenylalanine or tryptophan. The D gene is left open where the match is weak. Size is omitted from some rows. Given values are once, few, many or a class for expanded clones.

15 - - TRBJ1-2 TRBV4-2 CASSQDLSGAYGYTF TGTGCCAGCAGCCAAGATCTCTCAGGGGCCTATGGCTACACCTTC
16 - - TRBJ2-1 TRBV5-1 CASSLEGRMDYNEQFF TGCGCCAGCAGCTTGGAGGGGAGGATGGACTACAATGAGCAGTTCTTC
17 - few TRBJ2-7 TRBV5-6 CASSSAGTQEFFYEQYF TGTGCCAGCAGCAGCGCCGGGACACAAGAATTTTTTTACGAGCAGTACTTC
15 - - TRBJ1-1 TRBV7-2 CASSLLLTGFTEAFF TGTGCCAGCAGCTTATTGCTAACAGGGTTCACTGAAGCTTTCTTT
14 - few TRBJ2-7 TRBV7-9 CASSPPEQDYEQYF TGTGCCAGCAGCCCGCCCGAGCAGGACTACGAGCAGTACTTC
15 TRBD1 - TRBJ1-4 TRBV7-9 CASSLSGQGYEKLFF TGTGCCAGCAGCTTATCGGGACAGGGATATGAAAAACTGTTTTTT
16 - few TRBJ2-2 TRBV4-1 CASSQGYSSNTGELFF TGCGCCAGCAGCCAAGGGTACTCTTCGAACACCGGGGAGCTGTTTTTT
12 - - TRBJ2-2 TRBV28 CASSLSTGELFF TGTGCCAGCAGTTTATCAACCGGGGAGCTGTTTTTT
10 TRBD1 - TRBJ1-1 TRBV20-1 CSVGQPEAFF TGCAGTGTGGGACAGCCTGAAGCTTTCTTT
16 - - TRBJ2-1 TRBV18 CASSPPPGFAYNEQFF TGTGCCAGCTCACCCCCTCCGGGGTTCGCCTACAATGAGCAGTTCTTC
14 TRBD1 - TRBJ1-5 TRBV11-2 CASSPGGAGQPQHF TGTGCCAGCAGCCCAGGGGGCGCGGGTCAGCCCCAGCATTTT
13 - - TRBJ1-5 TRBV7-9 CASSYELNPPQHF TGTGCCAGCAGCTATGAGTTGAACCCGCCCCAGCATTTT
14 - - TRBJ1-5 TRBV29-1 CSVGGVGQNQPQHF TGCAGCGTTGGGGGCGTCGGACAGAATCAGCCCCAGCATTTT
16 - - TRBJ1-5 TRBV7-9 CASSLALGVADQPQHF TGTGCCAGCAGCTTAGCTCTAGGGGTGGCGGATCAGCCCCAGCATTTT
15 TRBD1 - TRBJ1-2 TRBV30 CAWSGTGRLGYGYTF TGTGCCTGGAGTGGGACAGGGCGATTAGGTTATGGCTACACCTTC